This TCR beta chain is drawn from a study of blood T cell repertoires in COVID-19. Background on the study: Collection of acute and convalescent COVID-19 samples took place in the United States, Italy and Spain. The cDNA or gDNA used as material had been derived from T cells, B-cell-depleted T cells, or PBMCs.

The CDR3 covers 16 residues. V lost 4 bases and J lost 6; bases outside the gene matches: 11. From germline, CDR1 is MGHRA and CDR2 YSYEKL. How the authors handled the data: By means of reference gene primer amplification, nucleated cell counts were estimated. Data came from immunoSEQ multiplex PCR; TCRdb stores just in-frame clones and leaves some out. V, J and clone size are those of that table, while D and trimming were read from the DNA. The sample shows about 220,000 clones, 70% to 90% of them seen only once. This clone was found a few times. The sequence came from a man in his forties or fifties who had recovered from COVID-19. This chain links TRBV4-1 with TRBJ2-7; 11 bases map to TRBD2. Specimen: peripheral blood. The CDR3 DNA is TGCGCCAGCAGCCTCGGAATAGCGGGAGGGCCGGGCGAGCAGTACTTC. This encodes CASSLGIAGGPGEQYF.